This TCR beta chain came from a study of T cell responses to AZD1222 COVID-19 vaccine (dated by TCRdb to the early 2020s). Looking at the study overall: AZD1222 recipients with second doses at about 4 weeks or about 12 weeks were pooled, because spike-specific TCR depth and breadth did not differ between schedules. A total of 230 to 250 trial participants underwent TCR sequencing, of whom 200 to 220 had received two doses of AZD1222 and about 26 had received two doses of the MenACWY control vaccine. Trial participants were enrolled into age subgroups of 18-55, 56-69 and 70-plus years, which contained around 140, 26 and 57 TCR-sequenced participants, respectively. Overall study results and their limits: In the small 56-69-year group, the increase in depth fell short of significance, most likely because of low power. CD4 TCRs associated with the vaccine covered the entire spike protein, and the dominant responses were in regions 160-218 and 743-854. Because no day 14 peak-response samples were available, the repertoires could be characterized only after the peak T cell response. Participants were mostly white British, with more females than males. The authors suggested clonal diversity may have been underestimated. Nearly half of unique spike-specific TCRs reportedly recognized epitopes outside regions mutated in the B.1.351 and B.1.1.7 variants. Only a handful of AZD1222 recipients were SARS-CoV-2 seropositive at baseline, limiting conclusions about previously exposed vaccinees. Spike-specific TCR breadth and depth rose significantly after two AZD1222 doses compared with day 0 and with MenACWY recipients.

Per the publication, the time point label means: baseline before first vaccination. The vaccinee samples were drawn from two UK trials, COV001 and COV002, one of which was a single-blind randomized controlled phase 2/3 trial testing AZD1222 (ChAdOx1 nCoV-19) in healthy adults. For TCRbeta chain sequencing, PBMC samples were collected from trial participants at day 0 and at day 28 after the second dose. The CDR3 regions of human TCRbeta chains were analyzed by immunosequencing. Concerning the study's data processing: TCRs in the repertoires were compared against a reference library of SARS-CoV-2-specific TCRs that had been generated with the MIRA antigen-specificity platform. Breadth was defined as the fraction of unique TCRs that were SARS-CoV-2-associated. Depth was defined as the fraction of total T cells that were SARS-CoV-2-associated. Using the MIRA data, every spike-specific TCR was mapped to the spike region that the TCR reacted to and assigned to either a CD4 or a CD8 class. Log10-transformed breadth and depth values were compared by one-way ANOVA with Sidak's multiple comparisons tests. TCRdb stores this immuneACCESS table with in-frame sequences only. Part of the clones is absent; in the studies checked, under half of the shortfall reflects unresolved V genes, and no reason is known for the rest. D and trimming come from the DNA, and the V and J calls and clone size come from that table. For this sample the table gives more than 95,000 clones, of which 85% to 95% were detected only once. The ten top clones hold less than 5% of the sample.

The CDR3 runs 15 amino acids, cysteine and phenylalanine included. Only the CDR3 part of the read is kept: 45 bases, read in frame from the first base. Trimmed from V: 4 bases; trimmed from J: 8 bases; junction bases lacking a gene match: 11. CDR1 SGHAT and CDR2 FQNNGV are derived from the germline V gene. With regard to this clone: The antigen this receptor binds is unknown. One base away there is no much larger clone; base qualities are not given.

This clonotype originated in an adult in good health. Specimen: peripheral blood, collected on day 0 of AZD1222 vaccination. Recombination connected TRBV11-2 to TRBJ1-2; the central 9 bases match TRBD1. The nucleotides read TGTGCCAGCAGCTCCCCGGGACAGGGCGGTAGGGGCTACACCTTC. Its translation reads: CASSSPGQGGRGYTF.